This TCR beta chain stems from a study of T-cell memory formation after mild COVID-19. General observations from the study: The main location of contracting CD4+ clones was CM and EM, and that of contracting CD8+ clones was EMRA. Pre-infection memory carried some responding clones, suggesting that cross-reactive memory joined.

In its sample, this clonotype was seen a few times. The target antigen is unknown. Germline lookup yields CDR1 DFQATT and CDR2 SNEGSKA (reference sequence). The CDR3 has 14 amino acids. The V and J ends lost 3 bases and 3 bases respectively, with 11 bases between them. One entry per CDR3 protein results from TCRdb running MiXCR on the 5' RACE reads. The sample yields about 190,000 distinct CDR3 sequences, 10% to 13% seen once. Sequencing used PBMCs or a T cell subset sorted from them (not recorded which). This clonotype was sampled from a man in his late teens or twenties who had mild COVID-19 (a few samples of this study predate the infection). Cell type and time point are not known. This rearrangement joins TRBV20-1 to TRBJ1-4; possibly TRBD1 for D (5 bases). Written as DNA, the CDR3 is TGCAGTGCTAGTCGGGCAGGGTCTAATGAAAAACTGTTTTTT. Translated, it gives CSASRAGSNEKLFF.